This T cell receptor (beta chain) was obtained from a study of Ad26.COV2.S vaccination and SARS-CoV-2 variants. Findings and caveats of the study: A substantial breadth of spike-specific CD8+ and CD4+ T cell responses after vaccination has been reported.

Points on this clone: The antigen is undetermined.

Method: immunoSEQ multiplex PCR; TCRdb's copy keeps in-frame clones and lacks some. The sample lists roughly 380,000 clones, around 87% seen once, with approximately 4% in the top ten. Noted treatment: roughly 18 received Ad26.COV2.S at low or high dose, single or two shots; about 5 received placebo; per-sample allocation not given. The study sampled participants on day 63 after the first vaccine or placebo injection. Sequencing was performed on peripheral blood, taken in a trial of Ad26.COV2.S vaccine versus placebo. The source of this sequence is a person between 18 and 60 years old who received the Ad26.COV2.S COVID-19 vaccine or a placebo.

CDR3 DNA sequence: TGTGCCAGCAGCTTAGTGGTCGTGGGAAATGAGCAGTTCTTC. Residues: CASSLVVVGNEQFF. The chain has TRBV7-2 and TRBJ2-1; no clear D gene. Trimming took off 1 base at V and 7 bases at J, with 11 bases between the two ends. The CDR3 is made up of 14 amino acids. Per the germline V gene, CDR1 is SGHTA and CDR2 is FQGNSA.